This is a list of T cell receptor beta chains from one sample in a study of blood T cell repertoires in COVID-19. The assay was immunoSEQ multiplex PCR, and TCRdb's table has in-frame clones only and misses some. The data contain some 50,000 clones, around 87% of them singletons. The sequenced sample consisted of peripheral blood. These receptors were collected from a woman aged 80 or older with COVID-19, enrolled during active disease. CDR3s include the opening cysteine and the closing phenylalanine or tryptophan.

CASSNLPSGPNEQFF | TRBV19
CASSEWADGYTF | TRBV10-1
CATSGRDTEAFF | TRBV15
CASSYSGTVYEQYF | TRBV6-2/TRBV6-3
CASSGGGSGGARTGELFF | TRBV9
CASSSQVSPLHF | TRBV7-9
CASSPSGQGVAEAFF | TRBV9
CASSKAGTSGAGELFF | TRBV6-2/TRBV6-3
CASSSGQVVEKLFF | TRBV5-1
CASSRDSTYGYTF | TRBV7-9
CAISEQDSAFNQPQHF | TRBV10-3
CASSFRQGPDTQYF | TRBV5-1
CATNRDPIEKLFF | TRBV2
CASSQDRVRGNTIYF | TRBV5-4
CASSLGVTRSYNEQFF | TRBV5-1
CASSLPALYRRYYEQYF | TRBV11-3
CASSEAGASNQPQHF | TRBV18
CASSTRSGANVLTF | TRBV27
CASSPRTTLGYGYTF | TRBV18
CAASGLAGPSYEQYF | TRBV19
CSARWTGQAGF | TRBV20-1